The clone carrying this T cell receptor beta chain came up once. Other DNA sequences in this sample translate to the same CDR3. The data derive from a study of blood T cell repertoires in COVID-19. The overall study: Spain, Italy and the United States supplied samples that represented acute and convalescent COVID-19.

Enrolled during active infection, Seattle patients were then followed longitudinally. There are 13 residues in the CDR3. V was shortened by 1 base and J by 3 bases, with 6 bases between the two germline ends. The germline gives CDR1 SGHTA, CDR2 FQGTGA. Original processing methods: Amplification with reference gene primers provided the estimates of nucleated cell counts. Clones were read by immunoSEQ multiplex PCR, and TCRdb kept only the in-frame ones, dropping some. V and J calls and clone size are copied from that table; D and trimming were computed from the DNA. The data contain about 150,000 clones, around four fifths of them singletons.

Sequencing used peripheral blood. This sequence joins TRBV7-3 and TRBJ2-5; tentative D call: TRBD1 (5 bases). This sequence was found in a woman of 80 years or more with COVID-19, enrolled during active disease. CDR3 bases: TGTGCCAGCAGCTTAAGCAGGGAAGAGACCCAGTACTTC. Translating it yields CASSLSREETQYF. The entire variable domain, with the rest obtained from reference TRBV7-3 and TRBJ2-5, is as follows: GAGVSQTPSNKVTEKGKYVELRCDPISGHTALYWYRQSLGQGPEFLIYFQGTGAADDSGLPNDRFFAVRPEGSVSTLKIQRTERGDSAVYLCASSLSREETQYFGPGTRLLVL.